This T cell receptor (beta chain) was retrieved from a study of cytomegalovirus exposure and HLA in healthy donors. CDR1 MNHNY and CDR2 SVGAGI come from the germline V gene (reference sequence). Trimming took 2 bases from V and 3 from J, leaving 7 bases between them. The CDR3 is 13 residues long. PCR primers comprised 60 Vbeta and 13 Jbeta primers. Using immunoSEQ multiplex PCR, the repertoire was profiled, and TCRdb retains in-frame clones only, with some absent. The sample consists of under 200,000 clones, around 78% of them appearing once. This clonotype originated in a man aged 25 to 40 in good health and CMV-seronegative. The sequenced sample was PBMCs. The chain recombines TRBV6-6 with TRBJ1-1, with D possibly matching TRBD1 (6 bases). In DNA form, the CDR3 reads TGTGCCAGCAGTTACCAGGGGTACACTGAAGCTTTCTTT. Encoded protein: CASSYQGYTEAFF.